A single sample is the source of the 14 T cell receptor beta chains below, sequenced in a study of T cells after yellow fever vaccination. TCRdb called the 5' RACE reads again in MiXCR, with one record for every CDR3 protein. The data contain some 350,000 distinct CDR3 sequences, roughly 4.3% of them singletons. The starting material was PBMCs, obtained 5 days after the yellow fever booster vaccination. The receptor source for this set is a young man who received the YFV17D yellow fever vaccine.

This clonotype was detected a few times. CDR3 coding DNA: TGTGCCAGCAGCTTCTCCCTCAACAATGAGCAGTTCTTC. This gives the protein CASSFSLNNEQFF. This chain uses TRBV11-3 with TRBJ2-1; no clear D gene. The CDR3 is made up of 13 amino acids. Per germline, CDR1 SGHNT and CDR2 YENEEA. Trimming took 3 bases from V and 5 from J, leaving 8 bases between them.

This clonotype was detected a few times. The rearrangement joins TRBV12-3 or TRBV12-4 to TRBJ2-2, with 7 positions matching TRBD1. This CDR3 is 19 amino acids long. Trimming at V came to 3 bases and at J to 7 bases, leaving 20 bases not matched to a gene. The chain's CDR3 is CASSFIGQRDRFFVGELFF. Here the CDR3 DNA reads TGTGCCAGCAGTTTTATTGGGCAAAGGGACAGATTTTTTGTCGGGGAGCTGTTTTTT.

A single count supports this clonotype. The chain uses TRBV3-1 and TRBJ2-1; D gene ambiguous. Per germline, CDR1 LGHDT and CDR2 YNNKEL (reference sequence). Trimming cost V 1 base and J 4 bases, with 8 bases left between them. The CDR3 consists of 14 residues. CDR3 DNA: TGTGCCAGCAGCCAAGGGGCAAGTTACAATGAGCAGTTCTTC. Residues: CASSQGASYNEQFF.

Many counts were recorded for this clonotype. V is TRBV7-2 and J is TRBJ2-5; possibly TRBD2 for D (5 bases). V lost 8 bases and J 0 bases, leaving 7 bases between the germline ends. The CDR3 sequence is 12 residues long. The germline V gene has CDR1 SGHTA and CDR2 FQGNSA. The CDR3 loop is CASGGYQETQYF. For the CDR3, the DNA is TGTGCCAGCGGAGGATACCAAGAGACCCAGTACTTC.

Ten or more counts support this clonotype. The chain joins TRBV27 to TRBJ2-6, with D possibly being TRBD1 (5 bases). CDR1 is MNHEY, CDR2 SMNVEV, per germline (reference sequence). Deletions cut 2 bases from V and 2 bases from J, with 7 bases between. The CDR3 totals 15 residues. The CDR3 DNA reads as TGTGCCAGCAGTTTAAAGGGGACTGGGGCCAACGTCCTGACTTTC. It translates to CASSLKGTGANVLTF.

In this sample, this clonotype turned up a few times. This rearrangement joins TRBV24-1 to TRBJ2-1, with D possibly being TRBD1 (6 bases). Trimming left V 4 bases short and J 9 bases short, with 12 bases between. The germline gives CDR1 KGHDR, CDR2 SFDVKD. This CDR3 spans 13 amino acids. CDR3 in amino acids: CATSEGHSGEQFF. CDR3 DNA sequence: TGTGCCACCAGTGAGGGACACTCGGGTGAGCAGTTCTTC.

This clonotype was observed at least ten times. The CDR3 protein is CASSYSSYEQYV. Written as DNA, the CDR3 is TGTGCCAGCAGTTACTCGAGTTACGAGCAGTACGTC. The V and J genes are TRBV6-6 and TRBJ2-7; D remains unclear. The CDR3 sequence is 12 residues long. V was pared by 0 bases and J by 4 bases, with 4 bases between. Per the germline V gene, CDR1 is MNHNY and CDR2 is SVGAGI (reference sequence).

This clonotype was seen only a few times. In DNA, the CDR3 is TGTGCCAGCAGCGAAACAGAGACTTCACCCCTCCACTTT. Translation: CASSETETSPLHF. The gene calls are TRBV9 and TRBJ1-6; D uncertain. CDR1 and CDR2 from the germline V gene are SGDLS and YYNGEE. V lost 3 bases and J 9 bases, leaving 10 bases between the germline ends. The CDR3 has 13 amino acids.

This clonotype was counted at least ten times. The chain uses TRBV9 and TRBJ2-2; D is undetermined. Germline V gene sequence: CDR1 SGDLS, CDR2 YYNGEE. The length of the CDR3 is 16 residues. Trimming stripped 0 bases from V and 2 bases from J, with 11 bases between. The CDR3 sequence: CASSVAAGPNTGELFF. For the CDR3, the DNA is TGTGCCAGCAGCGTAGCGGCTGGGCCTAACACCGGGGAGCTGTTTTTT.

This clonotype has only a few counts. J is TRBJ2-1 and V is TRBV12-5; 9 bases align to TRBD1. This CDR3 is built from 14 residues. Trimming at V came to 5 bases and at J to 8 bases, leaving 7 bases not matched to a gene. Germline V CDR1 and CDR2: LGHNT, FRNRAP. The CDR3 DNA is TGTGCTAGTGGTCCGGGGACAGGGAGGGATGAGCAGTTCTTC. Translation: CASGPGTGRDEQFF.

This clonotype was seen a few times. This rearrangement joins TRBV6-5 to TRBJ1-2; maybe TRBD1 (6 bases). V lost 0 bases and J lost 8, with 10 bases in between. In germline, CDR1 is MNHEY, CDR2 SVGAGI. The CDR3 is 13 residues long. The CDR3 nucleotides read TGTGCCAGCAGTTACTCCCCACAGGGCGGCTACACCTTC. Its translation: CASSYSPQGGYTF.

This clonotype came up many times. Here the CDR3 DNA reads TGCAGTGCTAGCCCATTCGCCGACACTGAAGCTTTCTTT. It specifies CSASPFADTEAFF. The chain carries TRBV20-1 and TRBJ1-1, with D uncertain. With 3 bases removed from V and 3 bases from J, the gap between germline ends came to 11 bases. This CDR3 comprises 13 residues. From germline, CDR1 is DFQATT and CDR2 SNEGSKA (reference sequence).

This clonotype has at least ten counts. The chain couples TRBV7-2 to TRBJ1-4; no definite D call. The CDR3 spans 15 residues. Trimming shortened V by 5 bases and J by 7 bases, and 17 bases separated the two germline ends. Germline values: CDR1 SGHTA, CDR2 FQGNSA. The CDR3 sequence is CASSQGRARGEKLFF. CDR3 bases: TGTGCCAGCAGCCAAGGACGGGCTCGAGGTGAAAAACTGTTTTTT. The variable domain in full, completed from reference TRBV7-2 and TRBJ1-4, reads GAGVSQSPSNKVTEKGKDVELRCDPISGHTALYWYRQSLGQGLEFLIYFQGNSAPDKSGLPSDRFSAERTGGSVSTLTIQRTQQEDSAVYLCASSQGRARGEKLFFGSGTQLSVL.

In DNA, the CDR3 is TGCGCCAGCAGCCCTGACAGGGGGAACATGAACACTGAAGCTTTCTTT. Protein product: CASSPDRGNMNTEAFF. The chain recombines TRBV5-1 with TRBJ1-1; TRBD1 matches at 9 bases. This CDR3 is 16 amino acids long. Unmatched junction bases numbered 7, after V lost 4 bases and J lost 0 bases. Germline CDR1 and CDR2: SGHRS and YFSETQ.